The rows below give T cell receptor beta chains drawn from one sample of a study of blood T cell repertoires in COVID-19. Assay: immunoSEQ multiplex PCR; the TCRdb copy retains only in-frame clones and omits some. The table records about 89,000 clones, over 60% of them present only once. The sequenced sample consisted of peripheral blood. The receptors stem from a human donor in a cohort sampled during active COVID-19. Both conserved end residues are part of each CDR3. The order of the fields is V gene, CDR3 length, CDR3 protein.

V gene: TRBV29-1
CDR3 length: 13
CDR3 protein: CSVSRGLYNEQFF

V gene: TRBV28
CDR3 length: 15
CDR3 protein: CASSSRDKRGNTIYF

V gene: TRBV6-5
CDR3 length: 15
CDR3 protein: CASRTGTGGSYEQYF

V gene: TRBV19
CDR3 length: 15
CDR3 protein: CASSTGARGVYEQYF

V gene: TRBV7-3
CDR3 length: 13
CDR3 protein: CASSRDRVNEQFF

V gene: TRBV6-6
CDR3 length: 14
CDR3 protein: CASNPREPHNEQFF

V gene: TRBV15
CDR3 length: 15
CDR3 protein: CATSRDLPPSETQYF

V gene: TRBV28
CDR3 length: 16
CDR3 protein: CASSPWGQGSYNEQFF

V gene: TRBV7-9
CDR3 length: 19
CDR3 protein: CASSLQDRGLLYPSYEQYF

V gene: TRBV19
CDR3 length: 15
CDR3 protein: CASSPGGANTGELFF

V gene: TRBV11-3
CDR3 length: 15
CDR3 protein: CASSHSGGIYNEQFF

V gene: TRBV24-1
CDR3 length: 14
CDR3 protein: CATSDGGLKETQYF

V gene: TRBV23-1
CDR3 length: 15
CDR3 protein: CASRLAGDRQETQYF

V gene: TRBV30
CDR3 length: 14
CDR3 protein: CAWSPTGLAHEQYF

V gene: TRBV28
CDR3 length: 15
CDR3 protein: CASTHGGGPTGELFF

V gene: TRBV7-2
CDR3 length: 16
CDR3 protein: CASGWGGSGAKNIQYF

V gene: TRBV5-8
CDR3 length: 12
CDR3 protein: CASSLLETGYTF

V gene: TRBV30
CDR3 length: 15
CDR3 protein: CAWSGLAGGTDTQYF

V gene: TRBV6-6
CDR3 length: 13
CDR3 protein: CASSYSGGNEQYF

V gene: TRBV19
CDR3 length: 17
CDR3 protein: CASSIETPPRMQDEQFF

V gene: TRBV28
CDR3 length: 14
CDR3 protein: CASTSGGGSDEQYF

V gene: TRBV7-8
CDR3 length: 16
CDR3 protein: CASSSIGQGRYNEQFF

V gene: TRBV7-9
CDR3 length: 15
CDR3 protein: CASSLKLPSSYEQYF

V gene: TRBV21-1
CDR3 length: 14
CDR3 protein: CASSDLTGPHEQYF

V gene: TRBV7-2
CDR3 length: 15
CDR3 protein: CASTPGGKGYNEQFF

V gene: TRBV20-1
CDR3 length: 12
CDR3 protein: CSASEGTDTQYF

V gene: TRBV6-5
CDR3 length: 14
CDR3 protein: CASSYLTGRSEQFF

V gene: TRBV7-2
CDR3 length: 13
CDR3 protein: CASSLGGRQPQHF

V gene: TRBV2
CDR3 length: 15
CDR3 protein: CASCEGTASTDTQYF

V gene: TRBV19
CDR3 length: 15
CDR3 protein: CASSARGQGPYGYTF

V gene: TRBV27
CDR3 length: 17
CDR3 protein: CASSRQVASGKGDTQYF

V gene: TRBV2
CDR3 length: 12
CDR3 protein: CASSGDIYGYTF

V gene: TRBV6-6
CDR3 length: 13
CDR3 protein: CASSVTENTEAFF

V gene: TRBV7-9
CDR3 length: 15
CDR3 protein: CASSPVDRVNSPLHF

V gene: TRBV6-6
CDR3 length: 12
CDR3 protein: CASSNSGGEAFF

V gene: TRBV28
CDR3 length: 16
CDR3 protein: CASSAYTGGFYEKLFF

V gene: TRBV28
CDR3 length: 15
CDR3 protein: CASTDSLTDNYGYTF

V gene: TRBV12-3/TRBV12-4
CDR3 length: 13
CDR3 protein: CASGGQGYNEQFF

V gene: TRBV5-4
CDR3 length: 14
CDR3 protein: CASSGDRARNEQFF

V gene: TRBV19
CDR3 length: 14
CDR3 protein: CASSSGLAADTQYF

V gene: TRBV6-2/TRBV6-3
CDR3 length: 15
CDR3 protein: CASSPGRGRWQPQHF

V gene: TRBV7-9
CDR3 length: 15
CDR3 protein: CASSFPLAELDTQYF

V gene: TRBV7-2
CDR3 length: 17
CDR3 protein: CASSTNHLPGGVETQYF

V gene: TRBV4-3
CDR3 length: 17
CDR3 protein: CASSQDKAGGSYNEQFF

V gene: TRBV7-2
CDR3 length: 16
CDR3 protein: CASSFQGTSTYNEQFF

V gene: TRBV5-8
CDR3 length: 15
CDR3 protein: CASSLRGRSRETQYF

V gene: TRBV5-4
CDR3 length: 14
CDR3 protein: CASSHQTGTDTQYF

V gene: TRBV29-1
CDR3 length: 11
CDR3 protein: CSVSGSDTQYF

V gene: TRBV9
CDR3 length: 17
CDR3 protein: CASSRSIKREGPHEQFF

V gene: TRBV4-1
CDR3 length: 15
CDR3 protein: CASSQYTQGASPLHF

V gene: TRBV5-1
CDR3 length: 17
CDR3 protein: CASSLGGPGPNTGELFF